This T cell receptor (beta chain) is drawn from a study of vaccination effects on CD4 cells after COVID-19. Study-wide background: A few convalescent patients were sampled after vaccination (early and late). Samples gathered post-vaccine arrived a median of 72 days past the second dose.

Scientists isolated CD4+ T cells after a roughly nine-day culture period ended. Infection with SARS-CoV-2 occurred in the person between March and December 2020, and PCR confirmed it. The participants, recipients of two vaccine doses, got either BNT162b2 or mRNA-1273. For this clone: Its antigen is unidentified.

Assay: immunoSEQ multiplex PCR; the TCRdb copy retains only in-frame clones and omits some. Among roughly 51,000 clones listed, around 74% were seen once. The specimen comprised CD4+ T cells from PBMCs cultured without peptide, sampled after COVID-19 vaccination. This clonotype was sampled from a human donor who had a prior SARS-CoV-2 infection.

The CDR3 sequence is CASSQEVTRAEAFF. The CDR3 nucleotides are TGCGCCAGCAGCCAAGAAGTGACACGTGCTGAAGCTTTCTTT. The chain has TRBV4-3 and TRBJ1-1, with D unresolved. The V gene lost 0 bases and the J gene lost 6 bases, with 11 bases spanning the gap. Germline values: CDR1 LGHNA, CDR2 YSLEER. The CDR3 has 14 amino acids.